These 32 T cell receptor beta chains originate from one sample sequenced in a study of blood T cell repertoires in COVID-19. The data were produced by immunoSEQ multiplex PCR, yet TCRdb's version contains in-frame clones alone and is incomplete. The sample includes fewer than 300,000 clones, approximately 91% of them seen just once. Sequenced material: peripheral blood. These receptors all stem from a woman in her twenties or thirties with COVID-19, enrolled during active disease.

This sequence joins TRBV19 and TRBJ1-4; 10 nucleotides match TRBD1. The CDR3 loop spans 20 amino acids. CDR1 LNHDA and CDR2 SQIVND come from the germline V gene (reference sequence). With V trimmed by 3 bases and J by 6 bases, 19 bases remained unmatched. Here the CDR3 DNA reads TGTGCCAGTAGTATGCCCCGGGACAGGGGCTGGCTGGCCCTCCATGAAAAACTGTTTTTT. This translates into CASSMPRDRGWLALHEKLFF.

The CDR3 protein is CASSVGGGPEQYF. The CDR3 DNA follows: TGTGCCAGCAGCGTAGGTGGAGGGCCCGAGCAGTACTTC. The chain couples TRBV9 to TRBJ2-7, with D possibly being TRBD2 (6 bases). Between the trimmed V and J ends, which lost 0 bases and 6 bases, there was a span of 10 bases. This CDR3 has 13 residues. Germline assignment: CDR1 SGDLS and CDR2 YYNGEE.

The chain is built from TRBV18 and TRBJ2-2, with 7 bases lining up with TRBD2. Germline V gene data show CDR1 as KGHSH and CDR2 as LQKENI. The CDR3 length is 21 residues. Germline trimming cut 0 bases from V and 6 bases from J; bases unmatched to any gene: 22. The DNA of the CDR3 is TGTGCCAGCTCACCACCGTCGAGGGAGGGCCTGAGTAGAGATTGGGCCGGGGAGCTGTTTTTT. This encodes CASSPPSREGLSRDWAGELFF.

V and J are TRBV25-1 and TRBJ1-1; TRBD1 aligns across 12 bases. The CDR3 spans 16 residues. CDR1 is MGHDK and CDR2 is SYGVNS in the germline V gene. The V gene end was trimmed by 7 bases and the J gene end by 2 bases; junction bases not matched to a gene: 8. The CDR3 reads CASTILGTGGNTEAFF. The CDR3 DNA is TGTGCCAGCACTATCCTTGGGACAGGGGGCAACACTGAAGCTTTCTTT.

The CDR3 spells CASSQESRDTEAFF. In DNA, the CDR3 is TGTGCCAGCAGCCAAGAGTCGAGGGACACTGAAGCTTTCTTT. The rearrangement joins TRBV3-1 (or the pseudogene TRBV3-2) to TRBJ1-1, with D unclear. CDR3 size: 14 residues. Deletions cut 0 bases from V and 3 bases from J, with 8 bases between. In germline, CDR1 is LGHDT, CDR2 YNNKEL (reference sequence).

The CDR3, as DNA: TGTGCCAGCAGCGTAGGGGCGGGACAGACCTATGGCTACACCTTC. Translating it yields CASSVGAGQTYGYTF. V and J are TRBV9 and TRBJ1-2, with TRBD1 matching 7 bases. The CDR3 extends over 15 amino acids. Germline V gene lookup returns CDR1 SGDLS and CDR2 YYNGEE. Trimming removed 0 bases from V and 4 bases from J; junction bases left unmatched: 6.

V gene TRBV7-9 combines with J gene TRBJ2-7; TRBD1 agrees at 7 bases. The CDR3 consists of 15 residues. Germline lookup yields CDR1 SEHNR and CDR2 FQNEAQ (reference sequence). The ends lost 0 bases at V and 6 bases at J; junction bases unmatched: 8. Here the CDR3 reads CASSLAADRVFEQYF. CDR3 nucleotide sequence: TGTGCCAGCAGCTTAGCAGCCGACAGGGTGTTCGAGCAGTACTTC. The full variable domain, rest sourced from reference TRBV7-9 and TRBJ2-7, is DTGVSQNPRHKITKRGQNVTFRCDPISEHNRLYWYRQTLGQGPEFLTYFQNEAQLEKSRLLSDRFSAERPKGSFSTLEIQRTEQGDSAMYLCASSLAADRVFEQYFGPGTRLTVT.

This chain joins TRBV5-1 and TRBJ1-2; TRBD1 agrees at 10 bases. Germline V gives CDR1 SGHRS, CDR2 YFSETQ. The CDR3 is 17 amino acids. Trimming took 4 bases from V and 1 from J; bases not matched to a gene: 10. DNA of the CDR3: TGCGCCAGCAGCATGCTGACAGGGGGCCCCGTTAACTATGGCTACACCTTC. Translation: CASSMLTGGPVNYGYTF.

The chain combines TRBV3-1 (or the pseudogene TRBV3-2) with TRBJ1-4; 8 nucleotides line up with TRBD1. The junction had 3 bases not matched to a gene; V was cut back by 5 bases and J by 7 bases. The CDR3 consists of 13 residues. CDR1 and CDR2 from the germline V gene are LGHDT and YNNKEL (reference sequence). The CDR3 here is CASSTGGSEKLFF. CDR3 bases: TGTGCCAGCAGCACAGGGGGAAGTGAAAAACTGTTTTTT.

CDR3: CASRTETGGVEKLFF. The CDR3, as DNA: TGTGCCAGCAGGACTGAGACAGGTGGAGTCGAAAAACTGTTTTTT. The rearrangement links TRBV6-5 to TRBJ1-4; possible D gene TRBD1, 6 bases. Trimming pared 6 bases from V and 8 bases from J, leaving 19 bases between. Germline loops: CDR1 MNHEY, CDR2 SVGAGI. This CDR3 region has 15 residues.

This chain uses TRBV3-1 (or the pseudogene TRBV3-2) with TRBJ2-1; 9 bases are shared with TRBD2. V lost 4 bases and J lost 2; bases outside the gene matches: 3. CDR3 length: 15 amino acids. CDR1 is LGHDT and CDR2 is YNNKEL in the germline V gene (reference sequence). The CDR3 DNA sequence: TGTGCCAGCAGCCCCTTAGCGGGAGCCTACAATGAGCAGTTCTTC. Translating gives CASSPLAGAYNEQFF.

This sequence joins TRBV2 and TRBJ1-2; D remains unclear. The CDR3 extends over 13 amino acids. Trimming pared 4 bases from V and 5 bases from J, leaving 11 bases between. Germline values: CDR1 SNHLY, CDR2 FYNNEI. Here the CDR3 reads CASSGGIGYGYTF. Written as DNA, the CDR3 is TGTGCCAGCAGTGGAGGGATAGGGTATGGCTACACCTTC.

The V gene is TRBV5-4, the J gene TRBJ1-1; weak D call: TRBD1 (5 bases). Germline assignment: CDR1 SGHNT and CDR2 YYREEE (reference sequence). V lost 4 bases to trimming and J lost 5 bases, with 18 bases between them. The CDR3 totals 15 residues. This chain's CDR3 is CASSPEGRPWTEAFF. Written as DNA, the CDR3 is TGTGCCAGCAGCCCGGAGGGACGACCTTGGACTGAAGCTTTCTTT.

J is TRBJ2-3 and V is TRBV3-1 (or the pseudogene TRBV3-2); TRBD2 aligns across 9 bases. Losses at the gene ends were 1 base for V and 0 bases for J; bases not matched to a gene: 2. CDR3 length: 16 residues. Per germline, CDR1 LGHDT and CDR2 YNNKEL (reference sequence). CDR3 sequence: CASSQGTSVSTDTQYF. As DNA, the CDR3 is TGTGCCAGCAGCCAAGGGACTAGCGTAAGCACAGATACGCAGTATTTT.

The V and J genes are TRBV5-1 and TRBJ2-2; the D gene is possibly TRBD1 (6 bases). The CDR3 runs to 15 residues. The V end lost 3 bases, the J end lost 3 bases, and 12 bases lay between the germline ends. Germline V gives CDR1 SGHRS, CDR2 YFSETQ. CDR3 amino acids: CASSSEDSYTGELFF. The CDR3 DNA sequence: TGCGCCAGCAGCTCTGAGGACAGCTACACCGGGGAGCTGTTTTTT.

The rearrangement links TRBV30 to TRBJ2-2, with 7 bases fitting TRBD2. In germline, CDR1 is GTSNPN, CDR2 SVGIG (reference sequence). Trimming removed 0 bases from V and 10 bases from J; junction bases left unmatched: 5. This CDR3 comprises 13 residues. CDR3 in amino acids: CAWSVSGGEELFF. The CDR3 region has the DNA TGTGCCTGGAGTGTATCGGGAGGTGAGGAGCTGTTTTTT.

The CDR3 DNA follows: TGTGCCAGCAGCCCTCCAACTGAGAACACTGAAGCTTTCTTT. As protein: CASSPPTENTEAFF. The J gene is TRBJ1-1, the V gene TRBV7-9, with no clear D. Germline-derived CDR1 and CDR2 are SEHNR and FQNEAQ (reference sequence). The V end lost 5 bases, the J end lost 1 base, and 11 bases lay between the germline ends. The CDR3 runs 14 residues.

This rearrangement joins TRBV12-3 or TRBV12-4 to TRBJ1-4, with TRBD1 matching over 10 bases. V shed 5 bases and J 11 bases; nucleotides not matched to a gene: 5. The CDR3 sequence is 13 residues long. The CDR3 DNA reads TGTGCCAGCAGTGCAACGGACAGGGGGAAACTGTTTTTT. It is translated as CASSATDRGKLFF.

This clone was seen more than once but under ten times. The rearrangement links TRBV5-4 to TRBJ1-1, with no clear D. The CDR3 consists of 13 residues. The V end lost 1 base, the J end lost 3 bases, and 7 bases lay between the germline ends. The germline CDR1 and CDR2 sequences are SGHNT and YYREEE (reference sequence). In DNA, the CDR3 is TGTGCCAGCAGCTTGAAGACTGACACTGAAGCTTTCTTT. Translation: CASSLKTDTEAFF.

The chain links TRBV10-3 to TRBJ2-3, with D possibly matching TRBD2 (5 bases). CDR1 is ENHRY and CDR2 is SYGVKD in the germline V gene. This CDR3 region has 13 residues. Deletions cut 8 bases from V and 5 bases from J, with 14 bases between. The CDR3 reads CAIGRQVVDTQYF. The CDR3 coding sequence is TGTGCCATCGGGAGACAAGTGGTAGATACGCAGTATTTT.

The V call is TRBV7-9, the J call TRBJ1-1, with D maybe TRBD1 (5 bases). The CDR3 consists of 14 residues. The germline gives CDR1 SEHNR, CDR2 FQNEAQ (reference sequence). The V gene lost 2 bases and the J gene lost 4 bases, with 11 bases spanning the gap. The CDR3: CASSLSGWATEAFF. The CDR3 DNA reads TGTGCCAGCAGCTTATCAGGGTGGGCCACTGAAGCTTTCTTT.

The J gene is TRBJ2-7, the V gene TRBV6-5; 9 bases are a match to TRBD2. Germline V gene lookup returns CDR1 MNHEY and CDR2 SVGAGI. V trimming: 6 bases; J trimming: 6 bases; junction bases outside the gene matches: 6. The CDR3 is 13 amino acids. CDR3 sequence: CASRPGLAGEQYF. In DNA, the CDR3 is TGTGCCAGCAGACCGGGACTAGCCGGCGAGCAGTACTTC.

The chain recombines TRBV5-8 with TRBJ1-1, with D possibly being TRBD1 (5 bases). Trimming removed 10 bases from V and 4 bases from J, with 17 bases in between. The germline CDR1 and CDR2 sequences are SGHTS and YDEGEE. This CDR3 has 13 amino acids. The CDR3 bases are TGTGCCCGCCGTGTGGCGGGGGTCACTGAAGCTTTCTTT. It codes for CARRVAGVTEAFF.

The J gene is TRBJ1-5, the V gene TRBV30, with D possibly TRBD1 on 6 matching bases. Trimming left V 2 bases short and J 6 bases short, with 11 bases between. The CDR3 contains 13 residues. In germline, CDR1 is GTSNPN, CDR2 SVGIG (reference sequence). The CDR3 region has the DNA TGTGCCTGGAGTAAGGGGGAAGGTCAGCCCCAGCATTTT. Translating it yields CAWSKGEGQPQHF.

The genes are TRBV14 and TRBJ2-3, with a weak D call TRBD2 (5 bases). There are 15 residues in the CDR3. The germline V and J ends were trimmed by 0 bases and 6 bases, with 13 bases remaining between them. Germline-derived CDR1 and CDR2 are SGHDN and FVKESK. The CDR3 region has the DNA TGTGCCAGCAGCCAAGATACGGGGTTCAAGGATACGCAGTATTTT. Its protein product is CASSQDTGFKDTQYF.

The gene calls are TRBV7-9 and TRBJ2-7; no clear D gene. This CDR3 contains 14 residues. Looked up from germline, CDR1 is SEHNR and CDR2 is FQNEAQ (reference sequence). The V end was cut by 3 bases, the J end by 0 bases, with 9 bases between. The CDR3 spells CASSFPSSSYEQYF. DNA for the CDR3: TGTGCCAGCAGCTTTCCTTCGAGCTCCTACGAGCAGTACTTC.

This sequence joins TRBV28 and TRBJ1-2, with D uncertain. The germline gives CDR1 MDHEN, CDR2 SYDVKM. The CDR3 spans 13 residues. Deletions cut 6 bases from V and 1 base from J, with 9 bases between. The CDR3 loop reads CASRAGVNYGYTF. CDR3 DNA sequence: TGTGCCAGCAGGGCCGGGGTTAACTATGGCTACACCTTC.

This rearrangement joins TRBV28 to TRBJ2-5; 14 bases are shared with TRBD2. J lost 3 bases, V lost 8 bases, and 5 bases had no gene match. CDR3 size: 15 residues. Per germline, CDR1 MDHEN and CDR2 SYDVKM. Written as DNA, the CDR3 is TGTGCCAGCTATGGACTAGCGGGAGGAAAAGAGACCCAGTACTTC. This gives the protein CASYGLAGGKETQYF.

The chain has TRBV7-9 and TRBJ2-7; 9 bases align to TRBD1. Germline-derived CDR1 and CDR2 are SEHNR and FQNEAQ (reference sequence). The CDR3 contains 14 residues. J gave up 5 bases and V 5 bases, and 7 bases lay outside the gene matches. The CDR3 sequence is CASSARDRAHEQYF. The CDR3, as DNA: TGTGCCAGCAGCGCCCGGGACAGGGCACACGAGCAGTACTTC.

V and J are TRBV6-5 and TRBJ1-3; perhaps TRBD1 as D (5 bases). Germline V gene sequence: CDR1 MNHEY, CDR2 SVGAGI. The V end was cut by 4 bases, the J end by 8 bases, with 9 bases between. The CDR3 covers 12 residues. CDR3 residues: CASSSDTDTIYF. The CDR3 nucleotides read TGTGCCAGCAGTTCGGACACTGACACCATATATTTT.

V usage is TRBV25-1 and J usage is TRBJ1-5; possibly TRBD1 for D (6 bases). Germline CDR1 MGHDK, CDR2 SYGVNS. V was pared by 5 bases and J by 1 base, with 15 bases between. This CDR3 is 16 amino acids long. This CDR3 reads CASSPTGGVSNQPQHF. As DNA, the CDR3 is TGTGCCAGCAGTCCCACGGGGGGCGTGAGCAATCAGCCCCAGCATTTT. Combining the CDR3 with reference TRBV25-1 and TRBJ1-5 gives the whole variable domain EADIYQTPRYLVIGTGKKITLECSQTMGHDKMYWYQQDPGMELHLIHYSYGVNSTEKGDLSSESTVSRIRTEHFPLTLESARPSHTSQYLCASSPTGGVSNQPQHFGDGTRLSIL.

The V call is TRBV19, the J call TRBJ1-5; 10 bases line up with TRBD1. The CDR3 totals 13 residues. Germline trimming cut 7 bases from V and 6 bases from J; bases unmatched to any gene: 3. Germline CDR1 reads LNHDA; CDR2 reads SQIVND (reference sequence). In DNA form, the CDR3 reads TGTGCCAGTATAGGACAGGGGGGTCAGCCCCAGCATTTT. It translates to CASIGQGGQPQHF.